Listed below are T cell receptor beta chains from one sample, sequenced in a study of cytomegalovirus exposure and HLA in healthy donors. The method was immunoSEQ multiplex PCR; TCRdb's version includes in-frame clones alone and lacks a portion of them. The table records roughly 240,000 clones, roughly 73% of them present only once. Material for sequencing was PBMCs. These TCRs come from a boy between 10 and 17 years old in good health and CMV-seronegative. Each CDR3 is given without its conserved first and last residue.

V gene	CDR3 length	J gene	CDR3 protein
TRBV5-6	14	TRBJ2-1	ASSLSGTGLYNEQF
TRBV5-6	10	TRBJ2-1	ASSFAGNEQF
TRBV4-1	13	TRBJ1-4	ASSQRDRGGEKLF
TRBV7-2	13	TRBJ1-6	ASTLSRHDNSPLH
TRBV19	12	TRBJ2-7	ASSMTDINYEQY
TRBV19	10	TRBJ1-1	ASKERGRGAF
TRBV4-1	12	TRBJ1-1	ASSQGQVGTEAF
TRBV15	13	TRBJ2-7	ATSRDVGDSHEQY
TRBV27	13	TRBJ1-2	ASSSSGTGDYGYT
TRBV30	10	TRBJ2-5	AWSRVAGGQY
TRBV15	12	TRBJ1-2	ATSRVETEYGYT
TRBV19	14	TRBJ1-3	ASSIVPTGSGNTIY
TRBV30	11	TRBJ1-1	AWARNMNTEAF
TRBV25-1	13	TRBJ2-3	ASSETGSFGDTQY
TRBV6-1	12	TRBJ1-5	ASSEAGQNQPQH